The source of this TCR beta chain is a study of T cells in Graves' hyperthyroidism and ophthalmopathy. General study points: A median around 5.9 months before onset, the model predicted ophthalmopathy. In blood, most of the thyroid clonotypes expanded above 0.001 were also present.

Researchers took RNA transcripts and amplified the TCR beta CDR3 regions from them. Researchers ran a first-round RT-PCR on the TCR CDR3 using the HTBI primer set. Each CDR3 protein gets one entry after TCRdb re-called the multiplex PCR reads with MiXCR. Among about 280,000 distinct CDR3 sequences listed, around a quarter were seen once. Exclusion followed for patients with uncontrolled infection, other autoimmune disease, pregnancy or lactation. Blood was obtained at the first hyperthyroidism diagnosis, which preceded any ophthalmopathy symptoms. This clonotype was detected many times. Its matching antigen is unknown. The CDR3 extends over 14 amino acids. Trimming removed 3 bases at V and 3 bases at J, with 12 bases between. The germline CDR1 and CDR2 sequences are WNHNN and SYGVQD (reference sequence).

This clonotype was sampled from a man between 40 and 49 years old with Graves' hyperthyroidism that later progressed to Graves' ophthalmopathy. The chain links TRBV10-1 to TRBJ2-7; D is possibly TRBD1 (6 bases). The sequenced sample was blood. The CDR3 region has the DNA TGCGCCAGCAGTGATGGGACATCCCGCTACGAGCAGTACTTC. The encoded protein is CASSDGTSRYEQYF.